The 22 T cell receptor beta chains in this list originate from one sample, sequenced in a study of cytomegalovirus exposure and HLA in healthy donors. Clones were read by immunoSEQ multiplex PCR, and TCRdb kept only the in-frame ones, dropping some. This table holds 56,000 or so clones, 93% found once. The sequencing input was PBMCs. These receptors came from a woman under 30 in good health and CMV-seropositive.

The chain recombines TRBV25-1 with TRBJ1-2; D gene uncertain. This CDR3 is built from 15 residues. Germline V lookup: CDR1 MGHDK, CDR2 SYGVNS. Trimming shortened V by 1 base and J by 4 bases, and 13 bases separated the two germline ends. CDR3 loop: CASSESRGGGYGYTF. The CDR3 nucleotides read TGTGCCAGCAGTGAATCTCGGGGTGGAGGCTATGGCTACACCTTC.

The chain has TRBV7-9 and TRBJ1-2; 9 nucleotides align to TRBD1. V trimming: 5 bases; J trimming: 8 bases; junction bases outside the gene matches: 12. The germline CDR1 and CDR2 sequences are SEHNR and FQNEAQ (reference sequence). CDR3 size: 15 residues. Here the CDR3 reads CASSPRDRDPEGYTF. The DNA of the CDR3 is TGTGCCAGCAGCCCCCGGGACAGGGATCCCGAAGGCTACACCTTC.

V usage is TRBV10-2 and J usage is TRBJ2-3; TRBD2 might be the D (5 bases). Germline V lookup: CDR1 WSHSY, CDR2 SAAADI. CDR3 length equals 17 residues. Trimming took 3 bases from V and 2 from J, leaving 18 bases between them. CDR3 in amino acids: CASSEFPLRGYTDTQYF. CDR3 sequence (DNA): TGCGCCAGCAGTGAATTCCCTTTACGAGGGTACACAGATACGCAGTATTTT.

J is TRBJ1-2 and V is TRBV7-2; D is perhaps TRBD1 (5 bases). CDR3 length: 15 residues. The V end was cut by 5 bases, the J end by 4 bases, with 17 bases between. Germline CDR1 SGHTA, CDR2 FQGNSA. Written as DNA, the CDR3 is TGTGCCAGCAGCACCCAGACAGTCGGTTCCTATGGCTACACCTTC. Its translation is CASSTQTVGSYGYTF.

This chain joins TRBV30 and TRBJ2-3, with D hard to call. Per germline, CDR1 GTSNPN and CDR2 SVGIG (reference sequence). The CDR3 loop spans 12 amino acids. V was pared by 3 bases and J by 4 bases, with 8 bases between. CDR3: CAWRQIADTQYF. Here the CDR3 DNA reads TGTGCCTGGAGACAGATAGCAGATACGCAGTATTTT.

This clone was seen a single time. The V and J genes are TRBV19 and TRBJ2-2, with 7 bases identical to TRBD1. Germline V gene data show CDR1 as LNHDA and CDR2 as SQIVND (reference sequence). The CDR3 is made up of 15 amino acids. V shed 4 bases, J shed 4 bases, and the junction held 6 bases outside the gene matches. The DNA for the CDR3 is TGTGCCAGTAGTACCTCGACAGGGACCACCGGGGAGCTGTTTTTT. Translated, it gives CASSTSTGTTGELFF.

The CDR3 DNA is TGTGCCAGCAGCCAAAAGGCGGGACAGGGCTACGAGCAGTACTTC. Protein product: CASSQKAGQGYEQYF. The J gene is TRBJ2-7, the V gene TRBV6-5; TRBD1 agrees at 9 bases. Germline V gene sequence: CDR1 MNHEY, CDR2 SVGAGI. The CDR3 has 15 amino acids. J lost 3 bases, V lost 6 bases, and 9 bases had no gene match.

This clone was counted only a few times. V gene TRBV25-1 combines with J gene TRBJ2-1, with D tentatively TRBD2 (5 bases). With 6 bases removed from V and 4 bases from J, the gap between germline ends came to 16 bases. Per germline, CDR1 MGHDK and CDR2 SYGVNS. This CDR3 spans 15 amino acids. CDR3 sequence: CASSGSAALYNEQFF. The CDR3 DNA sequence: TGTGCCAGCAGCGGATCAGCGGCCCTATACAATGAGCAGTTCTTC. Full variable domain (rest looked up from reference TRBV25-1 and TRBJ2-1): EADIYQTPRYLVIGTGKKITLECSQTMGHDKMYWYQQDPGMELHLIHYSYGVNSTEKGDLSSESTVSRIRTEHFPLTLESARPSHTSQYLCASSGSAALYNEQFFGPGTRLTVL.

The rearrangement links TRBV11-2 to TRBJ2-6; TRBD1 is a possible D gene (6 bases). The germline V gene has CDR1 SGHAT and CDR2 FQNNGV. This CDR3 spans 17 amino acids. V lost 4 bases and J 0 bases, leaving 13 bases between the germline ends. The CDR3 spells CASSSGQGSSGANVLTF. In DNA, the CDR3 is TGTGCCAGCAGCTCAGGTCAGGGGAGCTCTGGGGCCAACGTCCTGACTTTC.

CDR3 amino acids: CASSPWGGMNTEAFF. In DNA, the CDR3 is TGTGCCAGCAGTCCCTGGGGGGGAATGAACACTGAAGCTTTCTTT. V and J are TRBV27 and TRBJ1-1, with TRBD1 as a possible D gene (5 bases). V was clipped by 5 bases and J by 0 bases, with 13 bases between them. Germline V lookup: CDR1 MNHEY, CDR2 SMNVEV (reference sequence). CDR3 length equals 15 residues.

This chain uses TRBV25-1 with TRBJ1-1; TRBD1 matches 7 bases. CDR3 size: 14 residues. Germline-derived CDR1 and CDR2 are MGHDK and SYGVNS. Unmatched junction bases numbered 7, after V lost 9 bases and J lost 0 bases. CDR3 sequence: CARRQGPVNTEAFF. In DNA, the CDR3 is TGTGCCAGGCGACAGGGACCTGTGAACACTGAAGCTTTCTTT.

V is TRBV4-1 and J is TRBJ1-1, with D perhaps matching TRBD1 (6 bases). The germline CDR1 and CDR2 sequences are MGHRA and YSYEKL. V was shortened by 4 bases and J by 5 bases, with 26 bases between the two germline ends. The CDR3 length is 18 residues. The CDR3 loop is CASSRLPTGMRVGTEAFF. The CDR3 nucleotides are TGCGCCAGCAGCCGCTTACCCACAGGGATGAGGGTGGGGACTGAAGCTTTCTTT.

CDR3 protein: CSVTTGKDETQYF. The CDR3 region has the DNA TGCAGCGTTACAACAGGGAAGGATGAGACCCAGTACTTC. This chain uses TRBV29-1 with TRBJ2-5; maybe TRBD1 (6 bases). V was trimmed by 5 bases and J by 5 bases, leaving 15 bases between them. The CDR3 covers 13 residues. Germline V CDR1 and CDR2: SQVTM, ANQGSEA. The full variable domain, completed using reference TRBV29-1 and TRBJ2-5, is SAVISQKPSRDICQRGTSLTIQCQVDSQVTMMFWYRQQPGQSLTLIATANQGSEATYESGFVIDKFPISRPNLTFSTLTVSNMSPEDSSIYLCSVTTGKDETQYFGPGTRLLVL.

V usage is TRBV7-8 and J usage is TRBJ2-5; perhaps TRBD2 as D (6 bases). Germline CDR1 reads SGHVS; CDR2 reads FQNEAQ. V was clipped by 1 base and J by 7 bases, with 13 bases between them. The CDR3 has 14 amino acids. The chain's CDR3 is CASSLGGLGGTQYF. CDR3 nucleotide sequence: TGTGCCAGCAGCTTAGGAGGACTGGGAGGGACCCAGTACTTC.

This chain links TRBV2 with TRBJ1-2; TRBD1 aligns across 7 bases. The CDR3 contains 15 residues. The germline gives CDR1 SNHLY, CDR2 FYNNEI. J lost 4 bases, V lost 6 bases, and 11 bases had no gene match. CDR3 coding DNA: TGTGCCAGCAGCCCGGACAGGCGCACCCTCTATGGCTACACCTTC. It codes for CASSPDRRTLYGYTF.

This chain joins TRBV6-4 and TRBJ1-2; D is ambiguous. Germline values: CDR1 MRHNA, CDR2 SNTAGT. This CDR3 is built from 13 residues. The V gene lost 0 bases and the J gene lost 5 bases, with 7 bases spanning the gap. CDR3 DNA: TGTGCCAGCAGTGACTCCGAGACATATGGCTACACCTTC. Translation gives CASSDSETYGYTF.

The chain combines TRBV7-9 with TRBJ1-1; the D gene is possibly TRBD1 (6 bases). CDR1 SEHNR and CDR2 FQNEAQ come from the germline V gene (reference sequence). CDR3 size: 13 residues. Deletions cut 4 bases from V and 6 bases from J, with 12 bases between. CDR3 in amino acids: CASSSTGTSEAFF. CDR3 nucleotides: TGTGCCAGCAGCTCCACCGGGACATCTGAAGCTTTCTTT.

The chain carries TRBV6-1 and TRBJ1-5, with no clear D. V lost 7 bases, J lost 11 bases, and 15 bases lay in between. The CDR3 extends over 12 amino acids. CDR1 and CDR2 from the germline V gene are MNHNS and SASEGT. For the CDR3, the DNA is TGTGCCAGCAAGCGTACCACCACCACCCAGCATTTT. Translated, it gives CASKRTTTTQHF.

The chain is built from TRBV13 and TRBJ1-2; tentative D call: TRBD1 (6 bases). Trimming shortened V by 3 bases and J by 4 bases, and 15 bases separated the two germline ends. The CDR3 consists of 15 residues. The germline V gene has CDR1 PRHDT and CDR2 FYEKMQ (reference sequence). The CDR3, as DNA: TGTGCCAGCAGCTTCAATGGTGGCAGGGGCTATGGCTACACCTTC. This sequence encodes CASSFNGGRGYGYTF.

The chain uses TRBV19 and TRBJ2-1, with TRBD2 matching 13 bases. Germline V gene lookup returns CDR1 LNHDA and CDR2 SQIVND (reference sequence). The CDR3 extends over 18 amino acids. With V trimmed by 4 bases and J by 3 bases, 9 bases remained unmatched. CDR3 region: CASSTRTSGGIYYNEQFF. CDR3 coding DNA: TGTGCCAGTAGTACCCGGACTAGCGGGGGAATTTACTACAATGAGCAGTTCTTC. Full variable domain (missing parts from reference TRBV19 and TRBJ2-1): DGGITQSPKYLFRKEGQNVTLSCEQNLNHDAMYWYRQDPGQGLRLIYYSQIVNDFQKGDIAEGYSVSREKKESFPLTVTSAQKNPTAFYLCASSTRTSGGIYYNEQFFGPGTRLTVL.

The chain combines TRBV4-1 with TRBJ1-1; perhaps TRBD1 as D (6 bases). The V end lost 10 bases, the J end lost 5 bases, and 23 bases lay between the germline ends. CDR1 MGHRA and CDR2 YSYEKL come from the germline V gene. This CDR3 spans 15 amino acids. CDR3 coding DNA: TGCGCCACCCCCGACGGAGGCCACAGGGAGACTGAAGCTTTCTTT. This sequence encodes CATPDGGHRETEAFF.

This clone came up once. The gene calls are TRBV2 and TRBJ1-1; TRBD1 agrees at 7 bases. Per the germline V gene, CDR1 is SNHLY and CDR2 is FYNNEI. With V trimmed by 6 bases and J by 1 base, 8 bases remained unmatched. The CDR3 has 15 amino acids. CDR3 DNA sequence: TGTGCCAGCAGGGCGTGGGGGACAGAGAACACTGAAGCTTTCTTT. The encoded protein is CASRAWGTENTEAFF.